The 14 T cell receptor beta chains below all came from one sample that was sequenced in a study of T cell clones after liver transplantation. Data came from immunoSEQ multiplex PCR; TCRdb stores just in-frame clones and leaves some out. The sample includes about 76,000 clones, over 65% of them seen just once. This specimen consisted of CD4+ T cells from blood, obtained at the 22-month timepoint. The source is a human patient who received a liver transplant. Some T cells may be the graft donor's.

This chain links TRBV2 with TRBJ2-7, with D maybe TRBD1 (5 bases). CDR1 is SNHLY and CDR2 is FYNNEI in the germline V gene. CDR3 length equals 12 residues. Trimming pared 6 bases from V and 6 bases from J, leaving 12 bases between. The CDR3 is CASRGLGPEQYF. The CDR3 DNA is TGTGCCAGCAGGGGGCTTGGCCCCGAGCAGTACTTC.

About this clone itself: At one boundary the junction diverges from the germline segment, which might be a read error. V is TRBV7-7 and J is TRBJ2-2; possibly TRBD1 or TRBD2 for D (5 bases each). CDR1 is SSHAT and CDR2 is FNYEAQ in the germline V gene (reference sequence). CDR3 length equals 13 residues. CDR3 DNA: TGTGCTAGCAGCACCGGGGCTCGGGGGGAGCTGTTTTTT. Protein sequence: CASSTGARGELFF.

This chain uses TRBV5-1 with TRBJ2-6, with D perhaps matching TRBD1 (6 bases). With 4 bases removed from V and 2 bases from J, the gap between germline ends came to 10 bases. The germline CDR1 and CDR2 sequences are SGHRS and YFSETQ. The length of the CDR3 is 15 residues. CDR3 DNA: TGCGCCAGCAGCCAGGGGACGACTGGGGCCAACGTCCTGACTTTC. Residues: CASSQGTTGANVLTF.

This sequence joins TRBV4-3 and TRBJ2-3; 8 nucleotides align to TRBD1. Per the germline V gene, CDR1 is LGHNA and CDR2 is YSLEER. The CDR3 has 15 amino acids. Unmatched junction bases numbered 1, after V lost 1 base and J lost 1 base. Here the CDR3 reads CASSQGGQGTDTQYF. DNA of the CDR3: TGCGCCAGCAGCCAAGGGGGACAGGGCACAGATACGCAGTATTTT.

The J gene is TRBJ2-7, the V gene TRBV7-6; D perhaps matches TRBD2 (5 bases). This CDR3 region has 14 residues. Germline lookup yields CDR1 SGHVS and CDR2 FNYEAQ. Trimming pared 5 bases from V and 3 bases from J, leaving 14 bases between. CDR3 nucleotide sequence: TGTGCCAGCAGCCCTACCCCCGGACTCTACGAGCAGTACTTC. Amino acids: CASSPTPGLYEQYF.

This clone was recorded a few times. This rearrangement joins TRBV27 to TRBJ1-1; D is uncertain. Trimming removed 4 bases at V and 5 bases at J, with 14 bases between. Germline V gene data show CDR1 as MNHEY and CDR2 as SMNVEV (reference sequence). This CDR3 is built from 14 residues. CDR3 protein: CASSSTGRKTEAFF. CDR3 nucleotides: TGTGCCAGCAGTTCCACCGGACGGAAAACTGAAGCTTTCTTT.

This rearrangement joins TRBV6-5 to TRBJ1-4; TRBD1 aligns across 7 bases. This CDR3 region has 15 residues. Germline CDR1 MNHEY, CDR2 SVGAGI. With V trimmed by 2 bases and J by 2 bases, 2 bases remained unmatched. CDR3 sequence: CASSYGGQTNEKLFF. CDR3 nucleotides: TGTGCCAGCAGTTACGGGGGACAGACTAATGAAAAACTGTTTTTT.

The genes are TRBV7-2 and TRBJ2-1; D is ambiguous. V dropped 1 base and J dropped 8 bases, with 12 bases sitting between them. Germline loops: CDR1 SGHTA, CDR2 FQGNSA. The CDR3 covers 14 residues. In nucleotides, the CDR3 is TGTGCCAGCAGCTTAGTCCGACACCGCGATGAGCAGTTCTTC. Translated: CASSLVRHRDEQFF.

This chain uses TRBV5-4 with TRBJ1-6; no firm D call. The CDR3 contains 15 residues. The germline CDR1 and CDR2 sequences are SGHNT and YYREEE (reference sequence). The ends were cut back, 2 bases at V and 10 bases at J, with 16 bases in the middle. The CDR3 reads CASSFRTLTGSPLHF. The CDR3 bases are TGTGCCAGCAGCTTTCGAACCCTCACGGGGTCACCCCTCCACTTT.

The rearrangement joins TRBV6-6 to TRBJ1-1; D is ambiguous. Germline assignment: CDR1 MNHNY and CDR2 SVGAGI (reference sequence). V was trimmed by 6 bases and J by 3 bases, leaving 11 bases between them. The CDR3 is 13 residues long. The CDR3 sequence: CASSPSRDTEAFF. CDR3 DNA: TGTGCCAGCAGCCCCTCGAGGGACACTGAAGCTTTCTTT.

Here the CDR3 DNA reads TGTGCCAGCAGCCAGATCGGACAGGGCCGGTATGGCTACACCTTC. Its protein product is CASSQIGQGRYGYTF. The chain employs TRBV14 and TRBJ1-2, with TRBD1 matching over 8 bases. Per the germline V gene, CDR1 is SGHDN and CDR2 is FVKESK. The V segment lost 3 bases and the J segment 5 bases; nucleotides outside the gene matches: 8. CDR3 length: 15 amino acids.

The chain couples TRBV11-3 to TRBJ2-2, with 7 bases aligning to TRBD2. The trim removed 1 base at V and 7 bases at J, leaving 6 bases unmatched. Germline assignment: CDR1 SGHNT and CDR2 YENEEA. The CDR3 is 15 residues long. The CDR3 nucleotides read TGTGCCAGCAGCTTAGCGTCGGGAGGCCACGGGGAGCTGTTTTTT. Protein product: CASSLASGGHGELFF.

V and J are TRBV28 and TRBJ2-7; 14 bases line up with TRBD2. CDR1 and CDR2 (germline): MDHEN, SYDVKM. The CDR3 sequence is 16 residues long. V was clipped by 7 bases and J by 2 bases; unmatched bases: 7. Here the CDR3 DNA reads TGTGCCAGCAAACAACCGGGACTAGCGGGAGCCTACGAGCAGTACTTC. Its protein is CASKQPGLAGAYEQYF.

The CDR3 DNA is TGCGCCAGCAGGCGGGACTTCTTAGACACCATATATTTT. This sequence encodes CASRRDFLDTIYF. This chain links TRBV5-1 with TRBJ1-3; D is possibly TRBD1 (5 bases). Per germline, CDR1 SGHRS and CDR2 YFSETQ. Deletions cut 5 bases from V and 8 bases from J, with 14 bases between. The CDR3 has 13 amino acids.